These T cell receptor beta chains were read from a single sample in a study of CD8 T cells in Susac syndrome. TCRdb re-called the immunoSEQ multiplex PCR reads through MiXCR, storing one row per CDR3 protein. The repertoire includes about 250,000 distinct CDR3 sequences, about 93% of them detected once, and 0.06% to 0.08% sits in the top ten. The material sequenced was CD4+ T cells from PBMCs. The receptors here all came from a human donor with multiple sclerosis. Each CDR3 is given with its conserved first and last residue. The order of the fields is CDR3 DNA, CDR3 protein, D gene, clone size, J gene, V gene. A D gene is named only where the DNA matches it firmly. Not all rows give a size; the values are once, few, many and, for expanded clones, a class.

DNA: TGTGCCCAAAAAAGGATAAGCTCCTACGAGCAGTACTTC; CDR3: CAQKRISSYEQYF; D: -; size: few; J: TRBJ2-7; V: TRBV6-4
DNA: TGTGCCAGCAGCGTGGGAGGGACTACGGGCAATCAGCCCCAGCATTTT; CDR3: CASSVGGTTGNQPQHF; D: -; size: -; J: TRBJ1-5; V: TRBV9
DNA: TGTGCCAGCAGCTTGCCGGGACAGGGGCTAGGGGAGACCCAGTACTTC; CDR3: CASSLPGQGLGETQYF; D: TRBD1; size: -; J: TRBJ2-5; V: TRBV5-6
DNA: TGTGCCACCTCCCGCCCGGGACAGGGGGCGCGGACCCAGTACTTC; CDR3: CATSRPGQGARTQYF; D: TRBD1; size: -; J: TRBJ2-5; V: TRBV15
DNA: TGTGCCAGCAGTGGCAGGGCTATTTCGGCCCGATTCTCCTACAATGAGCAGTTCTTC; CDR3: CASSGRAISARFSYNEQFF; D: -; size: -; J: TRBJ2-1; V: TRBV12-3/TRBV12-4
DNA: TGTGCCAGCAGCTTACTTAATAGCAATCAGCCCCAGCATTTT; CDR3: CASSLLNSNQPQHF; D: -; size: -; J: TRBJ1-5; V: TRBV7-3
DNA: TGTGCCAGCAGCCAAGACCGGACGGCCGGGCGGGTCACCGGGGAGCTGTTTTTT; CDR3: CASSQDRTAGRVTGELFF; D: -; size: -; J: TRBJ2-2; V: TRBV3-1
DNA: TGTGCCAGCAGGACCACTGCGGGCAGGGTTTCACCCCTCCACTTT; CDR3: CASRTTAGRVSPLHF; D: -; size: once; J: TRBJ1-6; V: TRBV12-3/TRBV12-4
DNA: TGTGCCAGCGGTTCGGGGGGGGCAGATACGCAGTATTTT; CDR3: CASGSGGADTQYF; D: TRBD2; size: -; J: TRBJ2-3; V: TRBV28
DNA: TGTGCCAGCTCGGACCGGGAGACCCAGTACTTC; CDR3: CASSDRETQYF; D: -; size: -; J: TRBJ2-5; V: TRBV2
DNA: TGTGCCAGCAGCTTGACGGGCGGGGGAGGAGAGACCCAGTACTTC; CDR3: CASSLTGGGGETQYF; D: TRBD2; size: -; J: TRBJ2-5; V: TRBV5-4
DNA: TGTGCCAGCAGTGAACAAAAGGGTCGGGCCAACGTCCTGACTTTC; CDR3: CASSEQKGRANVLTF; D: -; size: -; J: TRBJ2-6; V: TRBV2
DNA: TGTGCCTGGGGGGTACTGTTGGAGACCCAGTACTTC; CDR3: CAWGVLLETQYF; D: -; size: -; J: TRBJ2-5; V: TRBV30
DNA: TGTGCCAGCAGCCAAGTCGGGTCCACAGATACGCAGTATTTT; CDR3: CASSQVGSTDTQYF; D: -; size: few; J: TRBJ2-3; V: TRBV3-1
DNA: TGTGCCAGCAGTTTAGCGGGACAAGAACGTACAGGCTACACCTTC; CDR3: CASSLAGQERTGYTF; D: -; size: -; J: TRBJ1-2; V: TRBV12-3/TRBV12-4
DNA: TGCAGTGCTAGACCGACAGATTATCAGCCCCAGCATTTT; CDR3: CSARPTDYQPQHF; D: -; size: once; J: TRBJ1-5; V: TRBV20-1
DNA: TGTGCCAGCAGTTCTAACAATGAGCAGTTCTTC; CDR3: CASSSNNEQFF; D: -; size: once; J: TRBJ2-1; V: TRBV12-3/TRBV12-4
DNA: TGCAGTGCTAGGACCGCAGGGAGGAACACTGAAGCTTTCTTT; CDR3: CSARTAGRNTEAFF; D: -; size: -; J: TRBJ1-1; V: TRBV20-1
DNA: TGTGCCAGCAGTTACTCAGGACAGGGCGACAGGTTTTTT; CDR3: CASSYSGQGDRFF; D: TRBD1; size: -; J: TRBJ1-4; V: TRBV6-5
DNA: TGTGCTAGTGGTACTAGACAAAGCTCCTATAATTCACCCCTCCACTTT; CDR3: CASGTRQSSYNSPLHF; D: -; size: -; J: TRBJ1-6; V: TRBV12-5
DNA: TGTGCCAGCAGTTACATAGCGGCAGCCAAAAACATTCAGTACTTC; CDR3: CASSYIAAAKNIQYF; D: -; size: -; J: TRBJ2-4; V: TRBV6-6
DNA: TGTGCCACCTATCTGACCGGGACAGGGAATACCTACGAGCAGTACTTC; CDR3: CATYLTGTGNTYEQYF; D: TRBD1; size: -; J: TRBJ2-7; V: TRBV28
DNA: TGTGCCAGCAGCACTGAGGACGGTATTCGAGGAAACACCATATATTTT; CDR3: CASSTEDGIRGNTIYF; D: -; size: -; J: TRBJ1-3; V: TRBV5-5
DNA: TGTGCCAGTAGTATCCAGGGGGCGGCCACTGAAGCTTTCTTT; CDR3: CASSIQGAATEAFF; D: TRBD1; size: -; J: TRBJ1-1; V: TRBV19
DNA: TGCGCCAGCAGCCCGAGACAGGGTGACACTGAAGCTTTCTTT; CDR3: CASSPRQGDTEAFF; D: TRBD1; size: few; J: TRBJ1-1; V: TRBV5-1
DNA: TGTGCCTGGAGTGTAGGCGGGGTAGAGACCCAGTACTTC; CDR3: CAWSVGGVETQYF; D: -; size: once; J: TRBJ2-5; V: TRBV30
DNA: TGTGCCAGTAGTGGGGCAGGGGGCACAGATACGCAGTATTTT; CDR3: CASSGAGGTDTQYF; D: -; size: -; J: TRBJ2-3; V: TRBV19
DNA: TGTGCCAGCAGCCCGCCGGGCAGTCGGGTCACCGGGGAGCTGTTTTTT; CDR3: CASSPPGSRVTGELFF; D: -; size: -; J: TRBJ2-2; V: TRBV6-1
DNA: TGCGCCAGCAGCCAAGGCGGGGGTGGCTACGAGCAGTACTTC; CDR3: CASSQGGGGYEQYF; D: TRBD2; size: few; J: TRBJ2-7; V: TRBV4-1
DNA: TGTGCCAGCAGGTTCCCCGGGGTATCCTTCTATGGCTACACCTTC; CDR3: CASRFPGVSFYGYTF; D: -; size: once; J: TRBJ1-2; V: TRBV5-6
DNA: TGTGCCAGCAGCTTAAGTTGGAGGGGCACTGAAGCTTTCTTT; CDR3: CASSLSWRGTEAFF; D: -; size: -; J: TRBJ1-1; V: TRBV7-9
DNA: TGCAGTGCGGAGAGCGGGCACAATGAGCAGTTCTTC; CDR3: CSAESGHNEQFF; D: -; size: -; J: TRBJ2-1; V: TRBV20-1
DNA: TGCGCCAGCAGCCAAGAGCAGGGATCGGGCTATGGCTACACCTTC; CDR3: CASSQEQGSGYGYTF; D: -; size: -; J: TRBJ1-2; V: TRBV4-1
DNA: TGTGCCAGCAGCAGCCCGGAGCAGGAGACCCAGTACTTC; CDR3: CASSSPEQETQYF; D: -; size: -; J: TRBJ2-5; V: TRBV5-4
DNA: TGTGCCAGCAGACCCGGGACAGGGAGAGGCGAGCAGTTCTTC; CDR3: CASRPGTGRGEQFF; D: TRBD1; size: -; J: TRBJ2-1; V: TRBV6-5
DNA: TGCGCCAGCAGCCAATCGACAGGATATAGCAATCAGCCCCAGCATTTT; CDR3: CASSQSTGYSNQPQHF; D: -; size: -; J: TRBJ1-5; V: TRBV4-1
DNA: TGTGCCAGCAGCGATGGGCCTTCGGGGGAAAAACTGTTTTTT; CDR3: CASSDGPSGEKLFF; D: -; size: -; J: TRBJ1-4; V: TRBV9
DNA: TGTGCCAGCAGTTTAACCGGTCAGCCCCAGCATTTT; CDR3: CASSLTGQPQHF; D: -; size: -; J: TRBJ1-5; V: TRBV28
DNA: TGTGCCACCCGATTGGGGATGAACACTGAAGCTTTCTTT; CDR3: CATRLGMNTEAFF; D: -; size: -; J: TRBJ1-1; V: TRBV2
DNA: TGTGCCAGCAGCTTTACAGCGACTGAGGAGACCCAGTACTTC; CDR3: CASSFTATEETQYF; D: -; size: -; J: TRBJ2-5; V: TRBV7-2
DNA: TGTGCCAGCAGCGCCACGGGGGGCCCCCCGGATACGCAGTATTTT; CDR3: CASSATGGPPDTQYF; D: -; size: -; J: TRBJ2-3; V: TRBV9
DNA: TGCAGCGTTGGCTTTCGGGACGCTGGGGCCAACGTCCTGACTTTC; CDR3: CSVGFRDAGANVLTF; D: -; size: -; J: TRBJ2-6; V: TRBV29-1
DNA: TGCGCCAGCAGCTTATCAGGGTTCGAGACCCAGTACTTC; CDR3: CASSLSGFETQYF; D: -; size: -; J: TRBJ2-5; V: TRBV5-1
DNA: TGTGCCATCAGTGAGTTGGCTGCTGCGTCCTATGGCTACACCTTC; CDR3: CAISELAAASYGYTF; D: -; size: once; J: TRBJ1-2; V: TRBV10-3
DNA: TGCAGTGCTAGTTTTATGAGGGCGGATGGCTACACCTTC; CDR3: CSASFMRADGYTF; D: -; size: -; J: TRBJ1-2; V: TRBV20-1
DNA: TGCAGCGTTGATACCGGAGGAACCTCCTACGAGCAGTACTTC; CDR3: CSVDTGGTSYEQYF; D: -; size: few; J: TRBJ2-7; V: TRBV29-1
DNA: TGTGCCAGCAGTTACAAGCGGCTAAGAGAGACCCAGTACTTC; CDR3: CASSYKRLRETQYF; D: -; size: -; J: TRBJ2-5; V: TRBV6-6
DNA: TGTGCCAGCAGCCCGACAGGGGATTCACCCCTCCACTTT; CDR3: CASSPTGDSPLHF; D: TRBD1; size: -; J: TRBJ1-6; V: TRBV3-1